Following are 9 T cell receptor beta chains from one sample sequenced in a study of blood T cell repertoires in COVID-19. The repertoire was sequenced with immunoSEQ multiplex PCR; TCRdb's copy has only in-frame clones and lacks some. Of about 180,000 clones listed, approximately 86% are singletons. Sequencing was done on a sample of peripheral blood. Every receptor here comes from a man in his 60s with COVID-19, enrolled during active disease.

The genes are TRBV20-1 and TRBJ2-1; 9 bases match TRBD2. V lost 6 bases, J lost 8 bases, and 2 bases stayed unmatched. The CDR3 sequence is 11 residues long. CDR1 and CDR2 (germline): DFQATT, SNEGSKA (reference sequence). The CDR3 region is CSAGTSYEQFF. The CDR3 bases are TGCAGTGCGGGGACTAGCTATGAGCAGTTCTTC.

The gene calls are TRBV15 and TRBJ1-3; D remains unclear. The V end was cut by 1 base, the J end by 11 bases, with 12 bases between. In germline, CDR1 is LNHNV, CDR2 YYDKDF (reference sequence). The CDR3 sequence is 13 residues long. CDR3 loop: CATSRAPYRAIYF. Here the CDR3 DNA reads TGTGCCACCAGCAGAGCGCCCTATCGGGCCATATATTTT.

This clone was seen only a few times. The chain carries TRBV7-2 and TRBJ1-2; the match to TRBD1 covers 7 bases. CDR1 SGHTA and CDR2 FQGNSA come from the germline V gene. Trimming cost V 2 bases and J 2 bases; bases outside gene matches: 8. The CDR3 extends over 16 amino acids. The CDR3 region is CASSLTRTGINYGYTF. The CDR3 region has the DNA TGTGCCAGCAGCTTAACTCGGACAGGAATCAACTATGGCTACACCTTC.

This clone was detected only once. V and J are TRBV5-6 and TRBJ1-2, with D possibly being TRBD1 (5 bases). V was cut by 3 bases and J by 3 bases, with 12 bases left in between. The CDR3 length is 14 residues. The germline V gene encodes CDR1 SGHDT and CDR2 YYEEEE. This chain's CDR3 is CASSSLGGDYGYTF. The CDR3, as DNA: TGTGCCAGCAGCTCGCTTGGGGGGGACTATGGCTACACCTTC.

The rearrangement links TRBV6-2 or TRBV6-3 to TRBJ2-1; weak D call: TRBD1 (7 bases). The V and J ends lost 2 bases and 4 bases respectively, with 18 bases between them. CDR1 and CDR2 from the germline V gene are MNHEY and SVGEGT. The CDR3 runs to 17 residues. DNA for the CDR3: TGTGCCAGCAGTTACAGCCCACCCAGGGGGGTTTACAATGAGCAGTTCTTC. Amino acid sequence: CASSYSPPRGVYNEQFF.

The rearrangement links TRBV4-1 to TRBJ2-3, with D possibly matching TRBD2 (5 bases). From germline, CDR1 is MGHRA and CDR2 YSYEKL. The CDR3 sequence is 14 residues long. The V end was cut by 1 base, the J end by 5 bases, with 10 bases between. CDR3 loop: CASSQAGSVDTQYF. CDR3 bases: TGCGCCAGCAGCCAAGCGGGGTCGGTAGATACGCAGTATTTT.

This clone was seen a few times. The rearrangement joins TRBV7-3 to TRBJ2-7; maybe TRBD2 (6 bases). The CDR3 is made up of 15 amino acids. Trimming removed 6 bases from V and 3 bases from J, with 18 bases in between. Germline CDR1 is SGHTA and CDR2 is FQGTGA. The CDR3 region has the DNA TGTGCCAGCAGTCTCCGGGGGAGTTATGTCTACGAGCAGTACTTC. Translating it yields CASSLRGSYVYEQYF.

The chain recombines TRBV28 with TRBJ1-2, with 11 bases fitting TRBD1. From germline, CDR1 is MDHEN and CDR2 SYDVKM. Losses at the gene ends were 4 bases for V and 5 bases for J; bases not matched to a gene: 12. This CDR3 is built from 17 residues. CDR3 residues: CASSSVGTGGPVYGYTF. In DNA, the CDR3 is TGTGCCAGCAGTTCAGTCGGGACAGGGGGTCCGGTTTATGGCTACACCTTC.

The chain employs TRBV29-1 and TRBJ1-2; TRBD1 aligns across 7 bases. Unmatched junction bases numbered 8, after V lost 6 bases and J lost 4 bases. Germline V gene lookup returns CDR1 SQVTM and CDR2 ANQGSEA. The length of the CDR3 is 13 residues. The CDR3 loop reads CSVPDRDSYGYTF. In DNA, the CDR3 is TGCAGCGTCCCAGACAGGGACTCCTATGGCTACACCTTC. The complete variable domain, with remaining parts taken from reference TRBV29-1 and TRBJ1-2, reads SAVISQKPSRDICQRGTSLTIQCQVDSQVTMMFWYRQQPGQSLTLIATANQGSEATYESGFVIDKFPISRPNLTFSTLTVSNMSPEDSSIYLCSVPDRDSYGYTFGSGTRLTVV.